What follows are 17 T cell receptor beta chains derived from one specimen sequenced in a study of blood T cells in healthy people across ages. Primers used in a second PCR of about 6 to 11 cycles were a sample-barcoded 5' primer and a J-beta primer mix. In TCRdb, the 5' RACE reads were re-called with MiXCR into one record per CDR3 protein. The sample lists approximately 900,000 distinct CDR3 sequences, about 27% occurring once. The sample was also reused in another study, on T cells of mothers and their children.

Sequencing was performed on blood. Receptor source: a woman between 40 and 50 years old in good health.

In DNA, the CDR3 is TGCGCCAGCAGCTTTGACTTTTCCTACGAGCAGTACTTC. Its translation: CASSFDFSYEQYF. The chain employs TRBV5-1 and TRBJ2-7; D is uncertain. In germline, CDR1 is SGHRS, CDR2 YFSETQ. The germline V and J ends were trimmed by 2 bases and 1 base, with 7 bases remaining between them. The CDR3 is 13 residues long.

This clonotype has ten or more counts. The junction shows a germline mismatch at one end, possibly a read error. V gene TRBV4-3 combines with J gene TRBJ2-6, with D unresolved. CDR1 and CDR2 (germline): LGHNA, YSLEER. The length of the CDR3 is 15 residues. The CDR3 sequence: CASSQRSSGANVLTF. CDR3 nucleotides: TGTGCCAGCAGCCAGAGGAGCTCTGGGGCCAACGTCCTGACTTTC.

The chain links TRBV27 to TRBJ2-6; unclear D gene. Trimming removed 0 bases at V and 0 bases at J, with 9 bases between. Germline values: CDR1 MNHEY, CDR2 SMNVEV (reference sequence). The CDR3 contains 17 residues. In DNA form, the CDR3 reads TGTGCCAGCAGTTTATCGGCATACCGCTCTGGGGCCAACGTCCTGACTTTC. Its translation is CASSLSAYRSGANVLTF.

This chain connects TRBV24-1 to TRBJ2-1; TRBD1 matches at 10 bases. V was pared by 4 bases and J by 1 base, with 6 bases of the junction left unmatched. The CDR3 consists of 17 residues. CDR1 and CDR2 (germline): KGHDR, SFDVKD. CDR3 nucleotide sequence: TGTGCCACCAGTGACAGACAGGGGGCCCGTTCCTACAATGAGCAGTTCTTC. Its protein product is CATSDRQGARSYNEQFF.

The chain combines TRBV11-1 with TRBJ2-7; no clear D. Germline V gene sequence: CDR1 SGHAT, CDR2 FQDESV (reference sequence). Trimming stripped 2 bases from V and 4 bases from J, with 12 bases between. This CDR3 region has 14 residues. The CDR3: CASSLIPTEYEQYF. CDR3 bases: TGTGCCAGCAGCTTAATCCCAACGGAGTACGAGCAGTACTTC.

V usage is TRBV12-3 or TRBV12-4 and J usage is TRBJ2-5; possible D gene TRBD2, 6 bases. With the DNA end fitting TRBJ2-7 better, the J assignment may be wrong. The CDR3 sequence is 13 residues long. This CDR3 reads CASSFYLGGEQYF. CDR3 coding DNA: TGTGCCAGCAGTTTCTACCTGGGGGGCGAGCAGTACTTC.

In its sample, this clonotype was seen a few times. J is TRBJ2-7 and V is TRBV6-2 or TRBV6-3, with TRBD1 matching 9 bases. The germline V gene encodes CDR1 MNHEY and CDR2 SVGEGT. V lost 5 bases and J lost 3; bases outside the gene matches: 8. The length of the CDR3 is 15 residues. The CDR3 nucleotides read TGTGCCAGCAGTAAAGGGACAGGGCAGTTCTACGAGCAGTACTTC. Translated, it gives CASSKGTGQFYEQYF.

In its sample, this clonotype was seen a few times. The gene calls are TRBV6-1 and TRBJ1-1, with 7 bases identical to TRBD1. J gave up 0 bases and V 8 bases, and 9 bases lay outside the gene matches. There are 15 residues in the CDR3. Germline values: CDR1 MNHNS, CDR2 SASEGT. CDR3 sequence: CASRDSSILNTEAFF. As DNA, the CDR3 is TGTGCCAGCCGGGACAGTTCCATATTGAACACTGAAGCTTTCTTT.

The table lists this clonotype with a few counts. This sequence joins TRBV6-5 and TRBJ1-6, with no clear D. V was cut by 6 bases and J by 0 bases, with 9 bases left in between. Per germline, CDR1 MNHEY and CDR2 SVGAGI. The CDR3 runs 15 residues. CDR3 sequence reads: CASSQLSSYNSPLHF. CDR3 DNA: TGTGCCAGCAGCCAACTGAGCTCCTATAATTCACCCCTCCACTTT.

V is TRBV28 and J is TRBJ1-2, with TRBD1 as a possible D gene (6 bases). The CDR3 contains 13 residues. Trimming removed 2 bases at V and 8 bases at J, with 12 bases between. Germline-derived CDR1 and CDR2 are MDHEN and SYDVKM. CDR3 sequence reads: CASSLGGGLGYTF. Here the CDR3 DNA reads TGTGCCAGCAGTTTAGGCGGGGGGCTAGGCTACACCTTC.

CDR3 in amino acids: CSARALGLAGVTGELFF. In DNA form, the CDR3 reads TGCAGTGCTAGAGCCCTTGGACTAGCGGGGGTGACCGGGGAGCTGTTTTTT. The rearrangement joins TRBV20-1 to TRBJ2-2, with 13 positions matching TRBD2. V was clipped by 1 base and J by 5 bases; unmatched bases: 7. This CDR3 contains 17 residues. CDR1 is DFQATT, CDR2 SNEGSKA, per germline (reference sequence).

This clonotype was recorded only once. The chain couples TRBV12-3 or TRBV12-4 to TRBJ1-3, with D uncertain. There are 17 residues in the CDR3. Trimming stripped 5 bases from V and 3 bases from J, with 20 bases between. CDR3 protein: CASSPGGSPSGGNTIYF. The CDR3 bases are TGTGCCAGCAGTCCAGGTGGCAGCCCCAGCGGTGGAAACACCATATATTTT.

Turning to this clonotype: This could be a read error, since a much larger clone is one nucleotide away. The conserved final phenylalanine or tryptophan is absent from the CDR3, which likely points to a read error. This chain links TRBV5-1 with TRBJ2-6; D perhaps matches TRBD1 (6 bases). V shed 7 bases and J shed 0 bases, with 14 bases lying between them. The CDR3 length is 16 residues. The germline V gene encodes CDR1 SGHRS and CDR2 YFSETQ. The CDR3 reads CASDPGHLSGANVLTY. CDR3 nucleotides: TGCGCCAGCGACCCGGGACATCTCTCTGGGGCCAACGTCCTGACTTAC.

V gene TRBV4-3 combines with J gene TRBJ1-2; 10 bases are a match to TRBD1. V dropped 0 bases and J dropped 5; count of bases not matched to a gene: 3. Germline lookup yields CDR1 LGHNA and CDR2 YSLEER. This CDR3 spans 15 amino acids. For the CDR3, the DNA is TGCGCCAGCAGCCAAGAGACAGGGGGCGGGTATGGCTACACCTTC. This gives the protein CASSQETGGGYGYTF.

The chain recombines TRBV29-1 with TRBJ1-2; D call uncertain. Germline-derived CDR1 and CDR2 are SQVTM and ANQGSEA. This CDR3 is built from 11 residues. The V and J ends lost 6 bases and 6 bases respectively, with 11 bases between them. CDR3 sequence reads: CSVGEVDGYTF. CDR3 coding DNA: TGCAGCGTCGGGGAGGTGGATGGCTACACCTTC.

The V gene is TRBV6-6, the J gene TRBJ2-1; TRBD1 matches at 9 bases. The CDR3 length is 13 residues. The germline CDR1 and CDR2 sequences are MNHNY and SVGAGI (reference sequence). With V trimmed by 8 bases and J by 10 bases, 9 bases remained unmatched. CDR3 loop: CASGLDRGHEQFF. In nucleotides, the CDR3 is TGTGCCAGCGGATTGGACAGGGGACACGAGCAGTTCTTC.

Points on this clonotype: At one of its ends the junction is not consistent with the germline gene, which may arise from a read error. This chain joins TRBV28 and TRBJ2-7; 8 bases are shared with TRBD1. Germline CDR1 and CDR2: MDHEN and SYDVKM. The CDR3 contains 12 residues. DNA for the CDR3: TGTGCCGGCAGTAGTTACAGGGGGACGGCGTACTTC. Its protein product is CAGSSYRGTAYF.